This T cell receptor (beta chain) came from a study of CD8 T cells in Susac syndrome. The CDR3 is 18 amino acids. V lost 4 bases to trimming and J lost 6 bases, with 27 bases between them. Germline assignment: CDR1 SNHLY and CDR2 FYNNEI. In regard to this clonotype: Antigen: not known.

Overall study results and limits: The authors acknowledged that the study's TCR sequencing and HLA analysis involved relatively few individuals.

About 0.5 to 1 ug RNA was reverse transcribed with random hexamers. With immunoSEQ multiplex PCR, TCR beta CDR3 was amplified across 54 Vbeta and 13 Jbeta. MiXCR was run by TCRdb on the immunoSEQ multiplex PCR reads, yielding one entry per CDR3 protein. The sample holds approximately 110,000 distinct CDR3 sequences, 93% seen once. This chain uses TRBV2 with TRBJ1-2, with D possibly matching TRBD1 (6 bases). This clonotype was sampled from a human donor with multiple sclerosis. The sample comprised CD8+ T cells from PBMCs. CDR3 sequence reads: CASSGENRVVFYKDGYTF. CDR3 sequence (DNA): TGTGCCAGCAGTGGGGAAAACAGGGTGGTCTTCTATAAGGATGGCTACACCTTC.